The clone carrying this T cell receptor (beta chain) appeared a few times. CDR1 and CDR2 from the germline V gene are DFQATT and SNEGSKA (reference sequence). This CDR3 is built from 16 residues. Trimming shortened V by 0 bases and J by 4 bases, and 15 bases separated the two germline ends. This record belongs to a study of type 1 and type 2 diabetes patients. Amplification started from genomic DNA. Multiplex PCR with 30 forward and 13 reverse primers amplified the TCR beta CDR3. TCRdb analysed the multiplex PCR reads with MiXCR anew, one entry per CDR3 protein. The sample lists 250,000 to 300,000 distinct CDR3 sequences; over 45% were seen once.

This TCR was sampled from a man between 18 and 35 years old with type 2 diabetes. This chain joins TRBV20-1 and TRBJ2-2; D not resolved. The sequenced sample consisted of peripheral blood mononuclear cells (PBMCs). CDR3 protein: CSARERIGVSTGELFF. CDR3 DNA: TGCAGTGCTAGAGAACGTATTGGGGTGAGCACCGGGGAGCTGTTTTTT.